The clone carrying this TCR beta chain occurred once. Some clones are missing from TCRdb's copy, which holds only in-frame ones; the method was immunoSEQ multiplex PCR. The table includes 100,000 or so clones, approximately 92% detected once. The sample comes from a study of blood T cell repertoires in COVID-19. Study-wide context: Donors in the United States, Italy and Spain gave samples during acute or convalescent COVID-19. T cells, B-cell-depleted T cells, or PBMCs provided the cDNA or gDNA that served as material.

CDR3 length equals 16 residues. Germline loops: CDR1 LNHNV, CDR2 YYDKDF (reference sequence). With 0 bases removed from V and 4 bases from J, the gap between germline ends came to 12 bases. Source material: peripheral blood. The rearrangement uses TRBV15 and TRBJ2-2, with no clear D. The origin of this receptor is a woman aged 55-69 years with active COVID-19. This CDR3 is CATSREARALTGELFF. DNA of the CDR3: TGTGCCACCAGCAGAGAAGCTCGAGCGCTCACCGGGGAGCTGTTTTTT.